This T cell receptor (beta chain) was sequenced in a study of T cell responses to AZD1222 COVID-19 vaccine. Whole-study findings and limits: Rises in breadth and depth of Spike-specific TCRs came after two AZD1222 doses. Targeting of unmutated variant regions was reportedly seen in nearly half of spike-specific TCRs. Vaccine-related CD4 TCRs covered spike, predominating at 160-218 and 743-854. Among those given AZD1222, only five or six were seropositive at baseline.

The trim removed 4 bases at V and 8 bases at J, leaving 9 bases unmatched. This CDR3 region has 16 residues. Germline V lookup: CDR1 SEHNR, CDR2 FQNEAQ (reference sequence). Concerning this clone itself: Its target is unknown.

Sequencing was performed with immunoSEQ multiplex PCR; in TCRdb, only in-frame clones are kept and a portion is missing. The data hold approximately 140,000 clones, with 80% to 95% observed a single time. The TCR comes from an adult who received the AZD1222 COVID-19 vaccine. This chain connects TRBV7-9 to TRBJ2-1, with TRBD2 matching 12 bases. The sample was peripheral blood, taken 28 days after the second AZD1222 dose. CDR3 coding DNA: TGTGCCAGCAGCTCTGGACTAGCGGGGCCCCTCGATGAGCAGTTCTTC. This encodes CASSSGLAGPLDEQFF.